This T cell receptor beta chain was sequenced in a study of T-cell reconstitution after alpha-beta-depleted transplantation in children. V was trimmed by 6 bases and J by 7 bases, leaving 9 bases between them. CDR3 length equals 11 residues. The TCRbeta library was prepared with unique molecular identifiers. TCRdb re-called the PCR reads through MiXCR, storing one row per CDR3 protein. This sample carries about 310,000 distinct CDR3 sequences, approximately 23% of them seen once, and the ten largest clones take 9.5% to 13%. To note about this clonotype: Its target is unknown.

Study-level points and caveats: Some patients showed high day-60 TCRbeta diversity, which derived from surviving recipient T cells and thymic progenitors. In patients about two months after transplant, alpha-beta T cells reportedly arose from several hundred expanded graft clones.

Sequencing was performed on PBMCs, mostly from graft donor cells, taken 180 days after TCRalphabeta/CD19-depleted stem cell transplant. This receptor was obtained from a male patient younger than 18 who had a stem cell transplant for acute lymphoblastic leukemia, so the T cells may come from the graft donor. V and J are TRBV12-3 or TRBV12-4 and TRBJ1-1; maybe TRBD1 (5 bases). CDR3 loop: CASSWDFEAFF. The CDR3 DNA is TGTGCCAGCAGCTGGGACTTTGAAGCTTTCTTT.